The following is a T cell receptor beta chain sequence with its context. This sample was taken from a study of blood T cell repertoires in COVID-19. Across the study: The United States, Italy and Spain were the sources of the acute and convalescent COVID-19 samples.

The V gene lost 7 bases and the J gene lost 6 bases, with 19 bases spanning the gap. This CDR3 has 15 residues. Germline lookup yields CDR1 LNHDA and CDR2 SQIVND (reference sequence). Sequencing was performed with immunoSEQ multiplex PCR; in TCRdb, only in-frame clones are kept and a portion is missing. The sample shows approximately 110,000 clones, 65% to 90% of them seen only once. The sequenced sample was peripheral blood. The rearrangement links TRBV19 to TRBJ1-5, with TRBD1 as a possible D gene (6 bases). The receptor was derived from a man aged 50 to 59 with acute or convalescent COVID-19. CDR3 sequence (DNA): TGTGCCAGTATGGGAGGGGGGGTCTACTTTCAGCCCCAGCATTTT. Translating it yields CASMGGGVYFQPQHF.